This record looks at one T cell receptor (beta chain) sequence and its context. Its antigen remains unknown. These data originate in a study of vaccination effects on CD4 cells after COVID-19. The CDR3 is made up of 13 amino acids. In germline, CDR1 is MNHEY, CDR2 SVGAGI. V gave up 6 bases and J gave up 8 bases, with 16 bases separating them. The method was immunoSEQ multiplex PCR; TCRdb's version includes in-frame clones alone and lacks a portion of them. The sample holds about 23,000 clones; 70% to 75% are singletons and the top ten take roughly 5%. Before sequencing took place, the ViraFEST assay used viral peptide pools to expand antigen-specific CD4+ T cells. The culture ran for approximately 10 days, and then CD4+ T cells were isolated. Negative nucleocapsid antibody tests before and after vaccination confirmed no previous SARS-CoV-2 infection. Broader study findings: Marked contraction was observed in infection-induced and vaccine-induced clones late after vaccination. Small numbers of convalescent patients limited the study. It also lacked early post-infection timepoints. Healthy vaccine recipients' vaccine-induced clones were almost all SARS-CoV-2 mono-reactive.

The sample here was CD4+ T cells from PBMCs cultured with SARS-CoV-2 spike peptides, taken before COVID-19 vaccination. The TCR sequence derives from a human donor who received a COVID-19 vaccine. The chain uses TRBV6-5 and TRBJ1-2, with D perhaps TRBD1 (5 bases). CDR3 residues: CASSRRDLGGYTF. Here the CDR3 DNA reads TGTGCCAGCAGCCGCAGGGATCTGGGCGGCTACACCTTC.